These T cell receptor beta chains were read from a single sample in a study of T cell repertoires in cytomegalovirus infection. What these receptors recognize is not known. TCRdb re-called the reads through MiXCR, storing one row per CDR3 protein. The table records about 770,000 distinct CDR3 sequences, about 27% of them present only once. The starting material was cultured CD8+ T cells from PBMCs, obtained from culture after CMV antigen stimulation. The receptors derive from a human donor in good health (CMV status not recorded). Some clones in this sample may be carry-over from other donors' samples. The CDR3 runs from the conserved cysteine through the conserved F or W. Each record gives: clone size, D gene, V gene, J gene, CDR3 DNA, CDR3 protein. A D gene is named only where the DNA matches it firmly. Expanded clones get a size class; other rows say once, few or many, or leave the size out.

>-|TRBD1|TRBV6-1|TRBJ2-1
TGTGCCAGCAGTGAAAGGGGTCAGGGGGCATCCTACAATGAGCAGTTCTTC
CASSERGQGASYNEQFF
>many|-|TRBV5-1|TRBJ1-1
TGTGCCAGCAGCTTGAGGGGCCAGAACACTGAAGCTTTCTTT
CASSLRGQNTEAFF
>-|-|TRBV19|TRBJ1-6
TGTGCCAGTAACCCTGGGGGTCGGTGGAATTCACCCCTCCACTTT
CASNPGGRWNSPLHF
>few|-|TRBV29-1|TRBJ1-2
TGCAGCGTTGAAGACCTATATGGGGATGGCTACACCTTC
CSVEDLYGDGYTF
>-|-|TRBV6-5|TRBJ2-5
TGTGCCAGCAGCCCCGACTGGGTCAGGGAGACCCAGTACTTC
CASSPDWVRETQYF
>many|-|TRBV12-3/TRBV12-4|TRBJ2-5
TGTGCCAGCAGTCGTGTTCAGTCGGGGGACCAAGAGACCCAGTACTTC
CASSRVQSGDQETQYF
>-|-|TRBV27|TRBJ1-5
TGTGCCAGCAGTTGGACCAATCTAGGCAATCAGCCCCAGCATTTT
CASSWTNLGNQPQHF
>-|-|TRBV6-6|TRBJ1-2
TGTGCCAGCAGTCCCTCGGCAGGACTGCTTGACTATGGCTACACCTTC
CASSPSAGLLDYGYTF
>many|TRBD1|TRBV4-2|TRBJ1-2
TGTGCCAGCAGCCAAGCGGAGGGGGCTCCCATAAACTATGGCTACACCTTC
CASSQAEGAPINYGYTF
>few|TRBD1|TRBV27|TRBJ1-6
TGTGCCAGCAGGCCAGGGGGGGTAACACCCCTCCACTTT
CASRPGGVTPLHF
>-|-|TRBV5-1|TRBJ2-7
TGCGCCAGCAGCTTGGTCGTGGGGGACTCCTACGAGCAGTACTTC
CASSLVVGDSYEQYF
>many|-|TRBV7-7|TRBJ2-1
TGTGCTAGCAGCTTAGAAAGGACTGGGCCTAATGAGCAGTTCTTC
CASSLERTGPNEQFF
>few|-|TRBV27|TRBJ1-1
TGTGCCAGCAGTTACCAACAGGGTTCCATGAACACTGAAGCTTTCTTT
CASSYQQGSMNTEAFF
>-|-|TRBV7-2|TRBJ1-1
TGTGCCAGCAGCCTGATTACTATGGACACTGAAGCTTTCTTT
CASSLITMDTEAFF
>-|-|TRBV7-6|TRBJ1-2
TGTGCCAGCAGCTTCCCGAAGGGGATGGATAACTATGGCTACACCTTC
CASSFPKGMDNYGYTF
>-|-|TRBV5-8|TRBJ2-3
TGTGCCAGCAGCTTAGGCCCTCGAAGTGCCAGTGATACGCAGTATTTT
CASSLGPRSASDTQYF
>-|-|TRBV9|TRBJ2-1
TGTGCCAGCAGCGTACCGACTTCCGGACGGGACAATGAGCAGTTCTTC
CASSVPTSGRDNEQFF
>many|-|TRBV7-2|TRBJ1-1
TGTGCCAGCAGCCCAGGACCGACAACGAACACTGAAGCTTTCTTT
CASSPGPTTNTEAFF
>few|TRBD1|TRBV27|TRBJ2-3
TGTGCCAGCAGTTTTAGGCAGGGGGCTGATACGCAGTATTTT
CASSFRQGADTQYF
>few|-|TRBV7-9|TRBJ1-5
TGTGCCAGCAGCCCCGGGCAGAAGCAGCCCCAGCATTTT
CASSPGQKQPQHF
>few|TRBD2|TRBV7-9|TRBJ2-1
TGTGCCAGCAGCTTAGAGCGGGGGGGCGGTGAGCAGTTCTTC
CASSLERGGGEQFF
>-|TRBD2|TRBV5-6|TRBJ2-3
TGTGCCAGCAGCTTGGGTTCCTTTGGGGGGGTCACAGATACGCAGTATTTT
CASSLGSFGGVTDTQYF
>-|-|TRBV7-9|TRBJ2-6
TGTGCCAGCAGCTCCGTGACAGACTCTGGGGCCAACGTCCTGACTTTC
CASSSVTDSGANVLTF
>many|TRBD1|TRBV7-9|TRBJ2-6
TGTGCCAGCACCTTCGCTTCGGGACAGGGAATCCCCTCTGGGGCCAACGTCCTGACTTTC
CASTFASGQGIPSGANVLTF
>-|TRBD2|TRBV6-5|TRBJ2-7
TGTGCCAGCAGTTTTCCTAGCGGGGCTAGCTACGAGCAGTACTTC
CASSFPSGASYEQYF
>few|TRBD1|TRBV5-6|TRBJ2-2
TGTGCCAGCAGGCCAAGGGGACAGGGACTTACCGGGGAGCTGTTTTTT
CASRPRGQGLTGELFF